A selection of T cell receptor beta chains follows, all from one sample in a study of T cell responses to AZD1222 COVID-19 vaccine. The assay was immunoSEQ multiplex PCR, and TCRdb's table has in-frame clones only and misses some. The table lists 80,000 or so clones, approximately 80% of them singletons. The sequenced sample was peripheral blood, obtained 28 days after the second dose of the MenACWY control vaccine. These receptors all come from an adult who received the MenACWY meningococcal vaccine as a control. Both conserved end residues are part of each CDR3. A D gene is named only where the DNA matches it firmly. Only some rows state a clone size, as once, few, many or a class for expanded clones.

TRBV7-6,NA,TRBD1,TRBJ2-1,TGTGCCAGCAGCTTAGGCCGACAGGGGTCCTCAGGTGAGCAGTTCTTC,CASSLGRQGSSGEQFF
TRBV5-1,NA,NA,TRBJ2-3,TGCGCCAGCAGCTTGAGGGGGGAGAGCACAGATACGCAGTATTTT,CASSLRGESTDTQYF
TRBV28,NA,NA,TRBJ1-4,TGTGCCAGCAGTCCCCACGGCGGGGGTGAAAAACTGTTTTTT,CASSPHGGGEKLFF
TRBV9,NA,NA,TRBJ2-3,TGTGCCAGCAGCCCGGGACAAGGTTACACAGATACGCAGTATTTT,CASSPGQGYTDTQYF
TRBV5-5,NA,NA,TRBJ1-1,TGTGCCAGCAGCTTGGAAGGACGGAACACTGAAGCTTTCTTT,CASSLEGRNTEAFF
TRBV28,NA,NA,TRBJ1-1,TGTGCCAGCAGTTTCCGGGGTGCGCCTTTCTTT,CASSFRGAPFF
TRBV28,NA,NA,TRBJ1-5,TGTGCCAGCAGTTTTTTTGGTCCGGGAGCGAATCAGCCCCAGCATTTT,CASSFFGPGANQPQHF
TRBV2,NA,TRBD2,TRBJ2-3,TGTGCCAGCAGTGGAGGGAGGGGAGGAGGAGATACGCAGTATTTT,CASSGGRGGGDTQYF
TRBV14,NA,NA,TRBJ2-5,TGTGCCAGCAGCCAACCCCGGCCCTTTCAAGAGACCCAGTACTTC,CASSQPRPFQETQYF
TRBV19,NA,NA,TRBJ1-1,TGTGCCAGTAGTATAGTAGTGGCTGCAGGCGCTGAAGCTTTCTTT,CASSIVVAAGAEAFF
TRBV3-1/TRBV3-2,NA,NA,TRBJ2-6,TGTGCCAGCAGCCAGGGGGCTGGGGCCAACGTCCTGACTTTC,CASSQGAGANVLTF
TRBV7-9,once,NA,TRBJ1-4,TGTGCCAGCAGCCGAGACAGTAATGAAAAACTGTTTTTT,CASSRDSNEKLFF
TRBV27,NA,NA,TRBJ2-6,TGTGCCAGCACCCCCAGGTCGCTCTCTGGGGCCAACGTCCTGACTTTC,CASTPRSLSGANVLTF
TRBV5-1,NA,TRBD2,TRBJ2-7,TGCGCCAGCAGCTTGGTCGAGTCGGGACTAGCGGGGAAGGGCGAGCAGTACTTC,CASSLVESGLAGKGEQYF
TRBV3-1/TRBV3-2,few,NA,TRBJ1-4,TGTGCCAGCAGCGAAGAGGGGTCACCATCCAGCAAACTGTTTTTT,CASSEEGSPSSKLFF
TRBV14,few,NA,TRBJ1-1,TGTGCCAGCAGCCAAGACAGGGACACTGAAGCTTTCTTT,CASSQDRDTEAFF
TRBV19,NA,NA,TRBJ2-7,TGTGCCAGTAGTATTTCGAGGACAGACGAGCAGTACTTC,CASSISRTDEQYF
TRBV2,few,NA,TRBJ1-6,TGTGCCAGCAAATCCTCTTCACCCCTCCACTTT,CASKSSSPLHF
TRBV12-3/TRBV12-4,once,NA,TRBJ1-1,TGTGCCAGCAGTTTAGTACGATCCACTGAAGCTTTCTTT,CASSLVRSTEAFF
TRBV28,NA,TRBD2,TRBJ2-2,TGTGCCAGCAGCGGACCTAGCGGGAGTCGTACCGGGGAGCTGTTTTTT,CASSGPSGSRTGELFF
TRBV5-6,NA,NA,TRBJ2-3,TGTGCCAGCAGCTTGGGTCCGGTCACAGATACGCAGTATTTT,CASSLGPVTDTQYF
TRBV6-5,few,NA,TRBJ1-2,TGTGCCAGCACTTCAGCAGGGTATGGCTACACCTTC,CASTSAGYGYTF
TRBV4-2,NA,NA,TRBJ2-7,TGTGCCAGCAGCCAAGAAGGTGGCTACGAGCAGTACTTC,CASSQEGGYEQYF
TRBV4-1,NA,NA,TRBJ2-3,TGCGCCAGCAGCCAATTCACAGGGACAGATACGCAGTATTTT,CASSQFTGTDTQYF
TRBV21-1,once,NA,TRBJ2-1,TGTGCCAGCAGGGCGGTTCCCCGCTACAATGAGCAGTTCTTC,CASRAVPRYNEQFF
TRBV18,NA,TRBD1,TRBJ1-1,TGTGCCAGCTCACCCAGACAGGGGATAGACACTGAAGCTTTCTTT,CASSPRQGIDTEAFF
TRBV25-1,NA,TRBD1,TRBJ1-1,TGTGCCAGCTCCGGGACAGGGGATTGGGGGGCTTTCTTT,CASSGTGDWGAFF
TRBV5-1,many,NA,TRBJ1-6,TGCGCCAGCAGCTTGGGGGGGGAAAATTCACCCCTCCACTTT,CASSLGGENSPLHF
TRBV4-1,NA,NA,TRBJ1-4,TGCGCCAGCAGCCCCTCCCTTCGGGGTGGGGAAAAACTGTTTTTT,CASSPSLRGGEKLFF
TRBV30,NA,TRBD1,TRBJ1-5,TGTGCCTGGAGCAAGGGACAGGGGGGAAGGGGCAATCAGCCCCAGCATTTT,CAWSKGQGGRGNQPQHF
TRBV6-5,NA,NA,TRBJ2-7,TGTGCCAGCAGGTTTATGGGCGAGCAGTACTTC,CASRFMGEQYF
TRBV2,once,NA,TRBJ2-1,TGTGCCTCCCATGGGGACACTGAGCAGTTCTTC,CASHGDTEQFF
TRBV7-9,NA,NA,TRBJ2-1,TGTGCCAGCAGCTTAGTGGGCCAAGTACACAATGAGCAGTTCTTC,CASSLVGQVHNEQFF
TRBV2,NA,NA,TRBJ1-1,TGTGCCACTCAAAGGAACACTGAAGCTTTCTTT,CATQRNTEAFF
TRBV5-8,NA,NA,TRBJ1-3,TGTGCCAGCAGCCACCTGTCGGCAGGGGGAAACACCATATATTTT,CASSHLSAGGNTIYF
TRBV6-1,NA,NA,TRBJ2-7,TGTGCCAGCAGTGAAAGGAGCTACTACTACGAGCAGTACTTC,CASSERSYYYEQYF
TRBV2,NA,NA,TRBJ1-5,TGTGCCAGCCTCAGGGACGGCAATCAGCCCCAGCATTTT,CASLRDGNQPQHF
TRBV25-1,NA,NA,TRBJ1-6,TGTGCCAGCAGTGATGATGCGGATAATTCACCCCTCCACTTT,CASSDDADNSPLHF
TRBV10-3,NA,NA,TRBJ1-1,TGTGCCATCAGGGCAACCCTGAACACTGAAGCTTTCTTT,CAIRATLNTEAFF
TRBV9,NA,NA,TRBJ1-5,TGTGCCAGCAGCGTAGAGGGGGATCAGCCCCAGCATTTT,CASSVEGDQPQHF
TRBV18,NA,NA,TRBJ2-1,TGTGCCAGCTCACCTGGCAATGAGCAGTTCTTC,CASSPGNEQFF
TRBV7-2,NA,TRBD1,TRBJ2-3,TGTGCCAGCGGAAACAGGGGAACAGATACGCAGTATTTT,CASGNRGTDTQYF
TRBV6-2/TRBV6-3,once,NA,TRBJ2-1,TGTGCCAGCAGCCCGGGGGGCAGAGAGCAGTTCTTC,CASSPGGREQFF
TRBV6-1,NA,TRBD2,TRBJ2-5,TGTGCCAGCAGTGAGCAGCGGGGGTTCCAAGAGACCCAGTACTTC,CASSEQRGFQETQYF
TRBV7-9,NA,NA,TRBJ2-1,TGTGCCAGCAGCTTATTCCAGGGTTTAGGGAATGAGCAGTTCTTC,CASSLFQGLGNEQFF
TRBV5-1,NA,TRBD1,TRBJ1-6,TGCGCCAGCAGCCCAGGGACAGGGCGGAATTCACCCCTCCACTTT,CASSPGTGRNSPLHF